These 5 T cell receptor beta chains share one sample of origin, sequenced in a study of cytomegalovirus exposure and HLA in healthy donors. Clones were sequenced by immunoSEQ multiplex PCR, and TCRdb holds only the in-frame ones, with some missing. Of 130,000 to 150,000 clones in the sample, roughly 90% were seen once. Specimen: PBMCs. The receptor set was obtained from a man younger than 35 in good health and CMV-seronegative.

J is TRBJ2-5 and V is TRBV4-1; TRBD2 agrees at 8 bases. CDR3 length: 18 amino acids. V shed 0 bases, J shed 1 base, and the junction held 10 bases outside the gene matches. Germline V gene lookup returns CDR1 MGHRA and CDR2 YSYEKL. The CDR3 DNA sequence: TGCGCCAGCAGCCAAGAGACCGGGTTAGCGGGGCTCCAAGAGACCCAGTACTTC. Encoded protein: CASSQETGLAGLQETQYF.

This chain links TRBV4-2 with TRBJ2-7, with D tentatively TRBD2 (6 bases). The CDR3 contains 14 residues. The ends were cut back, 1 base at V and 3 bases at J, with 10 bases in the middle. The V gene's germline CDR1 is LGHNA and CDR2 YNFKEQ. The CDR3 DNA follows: TGTGCCAGCAGCCAAGCGGAGGGAGTCTACGAGCAGTACTTC. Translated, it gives CASSQAEGVYEQYF.

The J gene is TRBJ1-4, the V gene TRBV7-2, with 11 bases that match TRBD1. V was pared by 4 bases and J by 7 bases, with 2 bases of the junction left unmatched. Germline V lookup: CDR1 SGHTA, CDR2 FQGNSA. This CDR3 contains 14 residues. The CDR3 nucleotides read TGTGCCAGCAGCTGGGACAGGGGGAGTGAAAAACTGTTTTTT. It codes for CASSWDRGSEKLFF.

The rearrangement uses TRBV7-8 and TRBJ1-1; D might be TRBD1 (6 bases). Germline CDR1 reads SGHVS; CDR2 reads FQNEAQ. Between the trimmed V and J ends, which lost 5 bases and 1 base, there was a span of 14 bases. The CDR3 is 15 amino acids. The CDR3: CASSVHRVRNTEAFF. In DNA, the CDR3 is TGTGCCAGCAGCGTACACAGGGTGCGGAACACTGAAGCTTTCTTT.

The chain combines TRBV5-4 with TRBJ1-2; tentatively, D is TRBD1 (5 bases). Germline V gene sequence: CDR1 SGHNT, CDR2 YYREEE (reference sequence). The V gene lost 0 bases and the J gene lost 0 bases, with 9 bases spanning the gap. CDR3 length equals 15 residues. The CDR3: CASSLVPGSNYGYTF. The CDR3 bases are TGTGCCAGCAGCTTGGTTCCAGGGTCTAACTATGGCTACACCTTC.